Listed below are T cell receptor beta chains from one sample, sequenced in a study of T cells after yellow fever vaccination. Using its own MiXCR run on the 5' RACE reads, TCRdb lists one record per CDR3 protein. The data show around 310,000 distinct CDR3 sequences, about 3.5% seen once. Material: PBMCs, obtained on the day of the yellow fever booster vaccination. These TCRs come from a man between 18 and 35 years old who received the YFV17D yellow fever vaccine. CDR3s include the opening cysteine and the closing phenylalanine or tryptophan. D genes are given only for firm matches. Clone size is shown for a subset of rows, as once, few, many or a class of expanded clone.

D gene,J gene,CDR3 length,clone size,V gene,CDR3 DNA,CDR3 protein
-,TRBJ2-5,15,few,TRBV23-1,TGCGCCAGCAGTCAGATGACGGTGTACCAAGAGACCCAGTACTTC,CASSQMTVYQETQYF
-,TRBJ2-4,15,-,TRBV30,TGTGCCTGGAGCGCACCCGGGACACTGAAAAACATTCAGTACTTC,CAWSAPGTLKNIQYF
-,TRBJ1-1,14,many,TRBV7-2,TGTGCCAGCAGCTTAATGGACGGGGCCACTGAAGCTTTCTTT,CASSLMDGATEAFF
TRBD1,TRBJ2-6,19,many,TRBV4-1,TGCGCCAGCAGCCAAGATCTGGACAGGGGGGACTCTGGGGCCAACGTCCTGACTTTC,CASSQDLDRGDSGANVLTF
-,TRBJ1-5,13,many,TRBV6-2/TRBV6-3,TGTGCCAGCAGTCCCATGGGGGGACAGCCCCAGCATTTT,CASSPMGGQPQHF
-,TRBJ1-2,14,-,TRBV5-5,TGTGCCAGCAGCTTGGCTGGGACGGTCTATGGCTACACCTTC,CASSLAGTVYGYTF
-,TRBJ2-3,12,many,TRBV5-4,TGTGCCAGCCAAGGGCGGACAGATACGCAGTATTTT,CASQGRTDTQYF
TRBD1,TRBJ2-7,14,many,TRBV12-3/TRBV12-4,TGTGCCAGCAGTTCGGGACAGCCTTCCTACGAGCAGTACTTC,CASSSGQPSYEQYF
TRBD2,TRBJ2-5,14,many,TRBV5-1,TGCGCCAGCAGCTTACGGCTAGCGGTGGAGACCCAGTACTTC,CASSLRLAVETQYF
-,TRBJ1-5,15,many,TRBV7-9,TGTGCCAGCAGCTCGGAAGACAGTTACAATCAGCCCCAGCATTTT,CASSSEDSYNQPQHF
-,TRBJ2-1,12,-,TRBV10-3,TGTGCCATCACCGAGGGTTACAATGAGCAGTTCTTC,CAITEGYNEQFF
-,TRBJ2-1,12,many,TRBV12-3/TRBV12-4,TGTGCCAGCAGTTTCCGGACCCGCGGGCAGTTCTTC,CASSFRTRGQFF
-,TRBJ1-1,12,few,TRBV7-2,TGTGCCAGCAGCTCTGCCGTCACTGAAGCTTTCTTT,CASSSAVTEAFF
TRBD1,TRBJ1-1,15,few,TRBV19,TGTGCCAGTAGTATGGGGCAGGGGGATAGCACTGAAGCTTTCTTT,CASSMGQGDSTEAFF
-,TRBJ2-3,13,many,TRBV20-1,TGCAGTGCTAGAGCCCCAACCACAGATACGCAGTATTTT,CSARAPTTDTQYF
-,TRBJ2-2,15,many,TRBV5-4,TGTGCCAGCAGTACCCCAGTAGTCAACACCGGGGAGCTGTTTTTT,CASSTPVVNTGELFF
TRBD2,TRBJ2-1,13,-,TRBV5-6,TGTGCCAGCAGTACGCTAGCGGGCGGTGAGCAGTTCTTC,CASSTLAGGEQFF
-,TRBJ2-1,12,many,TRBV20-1,TGCAGTGTCAGCCCCCAGGGGGGAGAGCAGTTCTTC,CSVSPQGGEQFF
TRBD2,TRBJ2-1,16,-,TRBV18,TGTGCCAGCTCACTTCGACTAGCGGGGACTTACAATGAGCAGTTCTTC,CASSLRLAGTYNEQFF
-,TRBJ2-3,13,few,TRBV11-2,TGTGCCAGCAGCCTTTCTTCTAGGGATACGCAGTATTTT,CASSLSSRDTQYF
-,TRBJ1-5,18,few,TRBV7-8,TGTGCCAGCAGCTCAAAGAACAGGGTAAAGGGCAACAATCAGCCCCAGCATTTT,CASSSKNRVKGNNQPQHF
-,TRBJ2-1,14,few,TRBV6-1,TGTGCCGGGGGGGGCGGGGAAGACTACAATGAGCAGTTCTTC,CAGGGGEDYNEQFF
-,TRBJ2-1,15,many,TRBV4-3,TGCGCCAGCAGCCAAGATCGTGCCGCGAGGGGGGAGCAGTTCTTC,CASSQDRAARGEQFF
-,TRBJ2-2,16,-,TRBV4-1,TGCGCCAGCAGCCAATTCCAGCAGGGGTGGACCGGGGAGCTGTTTTTT,CASSQFQQGWTGELFF
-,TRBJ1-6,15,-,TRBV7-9,TGTGCCAGCAGTCGGGTGCCTTATGATAATTCACCCCTCCACTTT,CASSRVPYDNSPLHF
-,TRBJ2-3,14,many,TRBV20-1,TGCAGTGCTAGAGATCAGGGGCTCACAGATACGCAGTATTTT,CSARDQGLTDTQYF
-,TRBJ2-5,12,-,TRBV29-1,TGCAGCGTCGGGGCCCTGGGGGAGACCCAGTACTTC,CSVGALGETQYF
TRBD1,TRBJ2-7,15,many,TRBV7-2,TGTGCCAGCAGCTCCTTACCCGGACAGGTATACGAGCAGTACTTC,CASSSLPGQVYEQYF
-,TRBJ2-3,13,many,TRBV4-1,TGCGCCAGCGGGTTCGACCCGACAGATACGCAGTATTTT,CASGFDPTDTQYF